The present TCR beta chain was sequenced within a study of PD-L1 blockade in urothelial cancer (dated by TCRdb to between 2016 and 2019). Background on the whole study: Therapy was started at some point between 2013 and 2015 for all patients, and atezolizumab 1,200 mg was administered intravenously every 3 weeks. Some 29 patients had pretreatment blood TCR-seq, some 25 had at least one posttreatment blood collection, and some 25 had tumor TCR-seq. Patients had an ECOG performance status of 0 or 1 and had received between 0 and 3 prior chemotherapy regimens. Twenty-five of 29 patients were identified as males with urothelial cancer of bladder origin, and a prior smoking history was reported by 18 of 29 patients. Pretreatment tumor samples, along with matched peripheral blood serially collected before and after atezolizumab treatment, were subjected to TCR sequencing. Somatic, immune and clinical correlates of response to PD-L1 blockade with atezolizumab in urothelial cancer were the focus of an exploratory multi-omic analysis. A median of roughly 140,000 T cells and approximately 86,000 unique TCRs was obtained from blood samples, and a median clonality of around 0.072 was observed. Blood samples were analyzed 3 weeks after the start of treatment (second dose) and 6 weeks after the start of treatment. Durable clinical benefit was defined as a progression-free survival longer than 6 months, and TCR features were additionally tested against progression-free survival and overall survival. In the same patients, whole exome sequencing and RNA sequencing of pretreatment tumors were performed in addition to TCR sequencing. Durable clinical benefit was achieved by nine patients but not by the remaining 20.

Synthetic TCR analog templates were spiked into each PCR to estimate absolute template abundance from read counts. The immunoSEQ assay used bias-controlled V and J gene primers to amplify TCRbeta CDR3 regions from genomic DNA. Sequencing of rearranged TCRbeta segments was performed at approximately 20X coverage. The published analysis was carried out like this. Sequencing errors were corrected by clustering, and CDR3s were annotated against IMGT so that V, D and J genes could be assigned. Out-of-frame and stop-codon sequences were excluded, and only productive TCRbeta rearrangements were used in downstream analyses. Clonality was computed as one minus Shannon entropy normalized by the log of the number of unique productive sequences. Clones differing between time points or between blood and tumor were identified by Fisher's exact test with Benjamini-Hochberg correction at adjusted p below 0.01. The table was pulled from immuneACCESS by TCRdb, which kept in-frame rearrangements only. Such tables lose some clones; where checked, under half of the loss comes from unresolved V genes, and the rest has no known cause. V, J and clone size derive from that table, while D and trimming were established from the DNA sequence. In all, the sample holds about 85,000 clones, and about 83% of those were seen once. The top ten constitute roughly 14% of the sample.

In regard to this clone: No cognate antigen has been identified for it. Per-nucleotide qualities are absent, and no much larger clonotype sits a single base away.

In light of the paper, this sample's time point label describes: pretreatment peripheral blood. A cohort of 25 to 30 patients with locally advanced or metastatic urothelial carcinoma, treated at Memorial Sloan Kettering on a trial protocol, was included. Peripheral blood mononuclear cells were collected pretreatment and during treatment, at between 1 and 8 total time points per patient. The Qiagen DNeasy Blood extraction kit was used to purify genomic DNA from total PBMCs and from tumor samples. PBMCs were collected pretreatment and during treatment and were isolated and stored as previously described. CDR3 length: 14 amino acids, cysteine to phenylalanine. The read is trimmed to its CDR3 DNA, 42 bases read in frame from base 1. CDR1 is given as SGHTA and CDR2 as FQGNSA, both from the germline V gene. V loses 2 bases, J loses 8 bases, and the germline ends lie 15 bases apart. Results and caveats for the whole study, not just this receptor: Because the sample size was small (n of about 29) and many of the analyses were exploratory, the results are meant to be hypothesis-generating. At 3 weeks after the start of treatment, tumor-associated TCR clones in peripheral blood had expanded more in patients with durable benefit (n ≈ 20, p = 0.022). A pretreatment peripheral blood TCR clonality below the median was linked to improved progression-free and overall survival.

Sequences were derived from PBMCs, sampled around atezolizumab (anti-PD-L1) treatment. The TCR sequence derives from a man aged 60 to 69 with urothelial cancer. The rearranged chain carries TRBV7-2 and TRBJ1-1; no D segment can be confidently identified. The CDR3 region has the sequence CASSLIGPGREAFF. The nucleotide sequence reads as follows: TGTGCCAGCAGCTTAATCGGCCCGGGTAGAGAAGCTTTCTTT.